This TCR beta chain was obtained from a study of blood T cell repertoires in COVID-19. Study summary: Collection of acute and convalescent COVID-19 samples took place in the United States, Italy and Spain. The analysed material was cDNA or gDNA that came from T cells, B-cell-depleted T cells, or PBMCs.

The CDR3 extends over 16 amino acids. V dropped 1 base and J dropped 1 base, with 14 bases sitting between them. Germline CDR1 SGHVS, CDR2 FNYEAQ. Original analysis: Amplification of reference gene primers was used by the study to estimate nucleated cell counts. Clones were sequenced by immunoSEQ multiplex PCR, and TCRdb holds only the in-frame ones, with some missing. The DNA gave D and trimming, while V, J and clone size come from that table. The table has 150,000 to 200,000 clones, approximately 80% seen once; the top ten hold approximately 1.4%. Sample: peripheral blood. The rearrangement joins TRBV7-6 to TRBJ2-7, with a weak D call TRBD2 (5 bases). The source of this sequence is a human donor in a cohort sampled during active COVID-19. The CDR3 region is CASSLGSLAHSYEQYF. CDR3 nucleotides: TGTGCCAGCAGCTTAGGGTCCCTAGCCCATTCCTACGAGCAGTACTTC.